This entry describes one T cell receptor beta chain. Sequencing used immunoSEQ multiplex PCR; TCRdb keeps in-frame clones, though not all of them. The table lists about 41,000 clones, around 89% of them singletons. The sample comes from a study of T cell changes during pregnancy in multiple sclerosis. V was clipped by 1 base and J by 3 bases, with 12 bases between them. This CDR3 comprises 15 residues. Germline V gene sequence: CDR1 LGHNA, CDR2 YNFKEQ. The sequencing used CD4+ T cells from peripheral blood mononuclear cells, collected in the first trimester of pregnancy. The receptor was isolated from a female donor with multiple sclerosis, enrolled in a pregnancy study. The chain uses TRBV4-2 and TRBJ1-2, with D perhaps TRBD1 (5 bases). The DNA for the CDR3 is TGTGCCAGCAGCCAAGGGGCAGGGCAGGACTATGGCTACACCTTC. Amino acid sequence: CASSQGAGQDYGYTF.